Listed below are T cell receptor beta chains from one sample, sequenced in a study of CD8 T cells in Susac syndrome. TCRdb called the immunoSEQ multiplex PCR reads again in MiXCR, with one record for every CDR3 protein. The top ten clones hold under 0.095% of a sample with nearly 200,000 distinct CDR3 sequences, 90% to 95% of them seen once. Sequencing was performed on CD4+ T cells from PBMCs. The receptors were gathered from a human donor with multiple sclerosis. CDR3s include the opening cysteine and the closing phenylalanine or tryptophan. D genes are given only for firm matches. Rows give clone size only sometimes, using once, few, many, or a class for an expanded clone.

j_call	clone_size	d_call	cdr3_length	v_call	cdr3_nt	cdr3_aa
TRBJ2-5	NA	NA	16	TRBV9	TGTGCCAGCAGCGTTGGTGGGACTTGGTTAAGGGGTCGCCAGTACTTC	CASSVGGTWLRGRQYF
TRBJ1-2	once	TRBD1	13	TRBV6-5	TGTGCCAGCAGTTACACTGACAGGGTTGGCTACACCTTC	CASSYTDRVGYTF
TRBJ1-4	NA	NA	12	TRBV7-2	TGTGCCAGCAGCCCATTCGATCGAAAACTGTTTTTT	CASSPFDRKLFF
TRBJ2-5	NA	TRBD2	14	TRBV20-1	TGCAGTACTTCCCTAGCGGGGGCGGGAGAGACCCAGTACTTC	CSTSLAGAGETQYF
TRBJ1-5	once	TRBD1	16	TRBV20-1	TGCAGTGCTGAAGCGGACAGGGACGGGGTCAATCAGCCCCAGCATTTT	CSAEADRDGVNQPQHF
TRBJ1-2	NA	NA	15	TRBV28	TGTGCCAGCAGTTTATCGGCACCGGGGCACTATGGCTACACCTTC	CASSLSAPGHYGYTF
TRBJ2-4	NA	NA	14	TRBV4-1	TGCGCCAGCAGCCAAGGGGGGGCCGTAAACATTCAGTACTTC	CASSQGGAVNIQYF
TRBJ2-1	NA	NA	14	TRBV3-1	TGTGCCAGCAGCCAAGGAAACAGGGCCCCTTGGCAGTTCTTC	CASSQGNRAPWQFF
TRBJ2-2	NA	NA	14	TRBV15	TGTGCCACCAGTCGACAGGAGTACACCGGGGAGCTGTTTTTT	CATSRQEYTGELFF
TRBJ2-7	NA	NA	14	TRBV7-9	TGTGCCAGCACCACTCAGCAGGGAACCCGCGAGCAGTACTTC	CASTTQQGTREQYF
TRBJ2-3	once	NA	13	TRBV12-3/TRBV12-4	TGTGCCAGCAGTTTACAGACTAGTGGTGCGCAGTATTTT	CASSLQTSGAQYF
TRBJ2-3	NA	TRBD2	17	TRBV7-3	TGTGCCAGCAGCTCCCGGACTAGCGGGAGTAGCACAGATACGCAGTATTTT	CASSSRTSGSSTDTQYF
TRBJ1-1	NA	NA	13	TRBV7-2	TGTGCCAGCAGCTTAAGTGAGGCGGCTGAAGCTTTCTTT	CASSLSEAAEAFF
TRBJ2-3	NA	TRBD2	13	TRBV6-2/TRBV6-3	TGTGCCAGCAAGACTAGCGGGGCAGATACGCAGTATTTT	CASKTSGADTQYF
TRBJ2-1	few	TRBD2	13	TRBV30	TGTGCCTGGCGGCGGGGGTCCTACAATGAGCAGTTCTTC	CAWRRGSYNEQFF
TRBJ1-1	NA	NA	13	TRBV7-2	TGTGCCAGCAGCTTCAGGGGCAGAGATGAAGCTTTCTTT	CASSFRGRDEAFF
TRBJ2-2	NA	NA	15	TRBV11-2	TGTGCCAGCAGCTTAGACTTCGCAGGGGCCGGGGAGCTGTTTTTT	CASSLDFAGAGELFF
TRBJ1-2	NA	TRBD1	13	TRBV20-1	TGCAGTGCTACCCTGACAGGGAACTATGGCTACACCTTC	CSATLTGNYGYTF
TRBJ2-4	NA	NA	16	TRBV3-1	TGTGCCAGCAGCCACGGACGGGACGAGGCCAAAAACATTCAGTACTTC	CASSHGRDEAKNIQYF
TRBJ2-3	NA	NA	13	TRBV12-3/TRBV12-4	TGTGCCAGCAGTTTAGGGGTTGGGGATACGCAGTATTTT	CASSLGVGDTQYF
TRBJ2-2	NA	TRBD2	17	TRBV5-1	TGCGCCAGCAGCTTTCTAGCGGGGGACCCCAGCACCGGGGAGCTGTTTTTT	CASSFLAGDPSTGELFF
TRBJ2-7	NA	NA	13	TRBV20-1	TGCAGTGCTAGCCGGGACATAACCTACGAGCAGTACTTC	CSASRDITYEQYF
TRBJ2-1	NA	TRBD2	10	TRBV30	TGTGCCTGGATTAGCGGGGGGGTGGTCTTC	CAWISGGVVF
TRBJ1-2	once	NA	14	TRBV27	TGTGCCAGCAGCCCGGGGCAGTTTAACTATGGCTACACCTTC	CASSPGQFNYGYTF
TRBJ1-2	NA	TRBD1	16	TRBV27	TGTGCCAGCAGTTTTCGGGACAGGCCCGATTTAAATGGCTACACCTTC	CASSFRDRPDLNGYTF
TRBJ2-5	NA	TRBD2	15	TRBV24-1	TGTGCCACCGAGGCCAGCGGGAAGTCATGTGAGACCCAGTACTTC	CATEASGKSCETQYF
TRBJ2-1	once	NA	14	TRBV20-1	TGCAGTGCTAGAAAGGGGGGACCCTGGGATGAGCAGTTCTTC	CSARKGGPWDEQFF
TRBJ2-7	NA	NA	15	TRBV9	TGTGCCAGCAGCGTAGCTAGTGGCGGCTCCTACGAGCAGTACTTC	CASSVASGGSYEQYF
TRBJ1-5	NA	NA	13	TRBV30	TGTGCCTGGAGTCGACGGAGTAATCAGCCCCAGCATTTT	CAWSRRSNQPQHF
TRBJ1-5	NA	NA	14	TRBV19	TGTGCCAGTAGCCTACAGGGTTTCAGTCAGCCCCAGCATTTT	CASSLQGFSQPQHF
TRBJ2-1	NA	NA	17	TRBV3-1	TGTGCCAGCAGCCAAGAGGGATTAGCCCGCCCTTACAATGAGCAGTTCTTC	CASSQEGLARPYNEQFF
TRBJ2-7	NA	NA	13	TRBV18	TGTGCCAGCTCACCCGTACAGTTCGACGAGCAGTACTTC	CASSPVQFDEQYF
TRBJ2-3	NA	TRBD1	15	TRBV27	TGTGCCAGCAGCGGTTGGGGACAGAACACAGATACGCAGTATTTT	CASSGWGQNTDTQYF
TRBJ2-7	NA	NA	13	TRBV30	TGTGCCTGGAGAAGGCAGGGGACCTACGAGCAGTACTTC	CAWRRQGTYEQYF
TRBJ1-5	NA	NA	14	TRBV19	TGTGCCACCCATGAAAGGTGGAGCAATCAGCCCCAGCATTTT	CATHERWSNQPQHF
TRBJ2-1	NA	TRBD2	16	TRBV12-3/TRBV12-4	TGTGCCAGCAGTTATACTAGCGGGACGTCCTACAATGAGCAGTTCTTC	CASSYTSGTSYNEQFF
TRBJ1-3	NA	NA	12	TRBV30	TGTGCCTGGCGCAACTCTGGAAACACCATATATTTT	CAWRNSGNTIYF
TRBJ2-3	once	TRBD2	15	TRBV20-1	TGCAGTGCTAGAGTGACTAGCGGCCCAGGAGATACGCAGTATTTT	CSARVTSGPGDTQYF
TRBJ2-3	NA	NA	11	TRBV2	TGTGCCGGTCAGGGAACAGATACGCAGTATTTT	CAGQGTDTQYF
TRBJ2-3	NA	NA	17	TRBV4-2	TGTGCCAGCAGCCAAGATCGGGAAAGTGCTAGCACAGATACGCAGTATTTT	CASSQDRESASTDTQYF
TRBJ1-1	NA	NA	12	TRBV3-1	TGTGCCAGCAGCCATTCGGGAGGGGGGGCTTTCTTT	CASSHSGGGAFF
TRBJ1-5	once	TRBD1	13	TRBV20-1	TGCAGTGCTAGAGAGGGGACAGGACGTTCCCAGCATTTT	CSAREGTGRSQHF